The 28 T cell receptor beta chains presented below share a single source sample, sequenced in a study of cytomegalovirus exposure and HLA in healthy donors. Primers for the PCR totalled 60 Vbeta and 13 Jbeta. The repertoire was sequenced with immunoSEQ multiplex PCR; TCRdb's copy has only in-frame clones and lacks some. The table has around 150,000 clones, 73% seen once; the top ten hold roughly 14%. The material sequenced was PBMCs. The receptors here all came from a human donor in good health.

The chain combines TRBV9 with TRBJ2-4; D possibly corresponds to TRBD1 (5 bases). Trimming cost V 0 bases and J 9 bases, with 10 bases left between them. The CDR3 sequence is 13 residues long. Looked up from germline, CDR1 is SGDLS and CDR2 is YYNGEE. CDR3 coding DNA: TGTGCCAGCAGCGTAGAATACCAGGGCATTCAGTACTTC. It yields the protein CASSVEYQGIQYF.

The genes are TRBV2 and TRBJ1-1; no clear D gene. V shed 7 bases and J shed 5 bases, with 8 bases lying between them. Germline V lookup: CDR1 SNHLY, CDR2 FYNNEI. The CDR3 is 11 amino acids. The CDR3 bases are TGTGCCAGCAATTTACGGACTGAAGCTTTCTTT. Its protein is CASNLRTEAFF.

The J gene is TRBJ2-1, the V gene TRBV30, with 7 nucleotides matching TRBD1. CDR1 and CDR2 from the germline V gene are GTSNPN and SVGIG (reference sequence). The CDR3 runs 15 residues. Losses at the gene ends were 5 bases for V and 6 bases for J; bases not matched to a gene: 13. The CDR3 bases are TGTGCCTGGTCCTTGGGGGACAGCGAACTCAATGAGCAGTTCTTC. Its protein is CAWSLGDSELNEQFF.

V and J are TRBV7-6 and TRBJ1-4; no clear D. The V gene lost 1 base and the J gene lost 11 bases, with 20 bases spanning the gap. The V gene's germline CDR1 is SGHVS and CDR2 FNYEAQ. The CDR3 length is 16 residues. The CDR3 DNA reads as TGTGCCAGCAGCTTAGAGAGGGAACTGCCTATAGGGAAACTGTTTTTT. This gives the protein CASSLERELPIGKLFF.

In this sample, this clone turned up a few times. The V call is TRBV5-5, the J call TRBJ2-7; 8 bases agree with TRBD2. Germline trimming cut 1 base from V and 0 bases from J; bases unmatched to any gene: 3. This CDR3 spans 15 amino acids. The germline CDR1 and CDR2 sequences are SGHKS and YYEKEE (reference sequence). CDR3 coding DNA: TGTGCCAGCAGCTTGCCGCTAGCGGGCTCCTACGAGCAGTACTTC. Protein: CASSLPLAGSYEQYF.

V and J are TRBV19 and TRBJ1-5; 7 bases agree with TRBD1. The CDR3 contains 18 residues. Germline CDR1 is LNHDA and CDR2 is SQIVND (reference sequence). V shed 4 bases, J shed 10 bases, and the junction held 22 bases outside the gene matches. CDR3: CASSSLVVGGQVLHPQHF. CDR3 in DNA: TGTGCCAGTAGTAGCTTGGTGGTTGGTGGACAGGTCCTTCACCCCCAGCATTTT. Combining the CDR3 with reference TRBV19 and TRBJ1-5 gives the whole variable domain DGGITQSPKYLFRKEGQNVTLSCEQNLNHDAMYWYRQDPGQGLRLIYYSQIVNDFQKGDIAEGYSVSREKKESFPLTVTSAQKNPTAFYLCASSSLVVGGQVLHPQHFGDGTRLSIL.

The CDR3 is CAWRRQVLPEQYF. In nucleotides, the CDR3 is TGTGCCTGGAGAAGGCAGGTTCTCCCCGAGCAGTACTTC. V usage is TRBV30 and J usage is TRBJ2-7, with unresolved D. Germline V lookup: CDR1 GTSNPN, CDR2 SVGIG (reference sequence). CDR3 length equals 13 residues. Trimming stripped 3 bases from V and 6 bases from J, with 15 bases between.

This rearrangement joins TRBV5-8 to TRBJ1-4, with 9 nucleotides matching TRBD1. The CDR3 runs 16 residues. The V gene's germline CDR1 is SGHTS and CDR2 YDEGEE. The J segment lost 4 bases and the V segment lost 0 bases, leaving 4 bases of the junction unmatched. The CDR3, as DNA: TGTGCCAGCAGCTTGGGGGGACAGGGTTTTAATGAAAAACTGTTTTTT. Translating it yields CASSLGGQGFNEKLFF.

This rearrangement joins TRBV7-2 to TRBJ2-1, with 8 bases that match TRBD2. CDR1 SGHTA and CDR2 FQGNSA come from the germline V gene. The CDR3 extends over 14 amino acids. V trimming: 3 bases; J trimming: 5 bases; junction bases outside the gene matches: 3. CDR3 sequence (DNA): TGTGCCAGCAGCTTTAGCGGGAAAAACAATGAGCAGTTCTTC. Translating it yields CASSFSGKNNEQFF.

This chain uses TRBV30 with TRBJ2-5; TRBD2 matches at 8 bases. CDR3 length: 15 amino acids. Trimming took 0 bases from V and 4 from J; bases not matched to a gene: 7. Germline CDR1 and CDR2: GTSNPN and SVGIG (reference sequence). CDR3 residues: CAWSVVAGRGETQYF. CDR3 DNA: TGTGCCTGGAGTGTAGTAGCGGGACGGGGAGAGACCCAGTACTTC.

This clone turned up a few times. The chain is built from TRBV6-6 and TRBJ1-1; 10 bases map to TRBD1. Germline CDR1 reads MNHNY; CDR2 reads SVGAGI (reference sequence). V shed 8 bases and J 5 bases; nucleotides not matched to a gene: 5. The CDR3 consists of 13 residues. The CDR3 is CASSDRGLTEAFF. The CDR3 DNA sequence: TGTGCCAGCTCAGACAGGGGGCTGACTGAAGCTTTCTTT.

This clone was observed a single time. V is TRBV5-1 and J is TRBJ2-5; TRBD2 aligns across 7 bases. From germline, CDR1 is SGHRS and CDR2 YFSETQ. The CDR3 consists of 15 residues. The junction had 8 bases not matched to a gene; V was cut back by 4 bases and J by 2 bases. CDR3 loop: CASSKGAGFQETQYF. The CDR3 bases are TGCGCCAGCAGCAAAGGAGCGGGATTTCAAGAGACCCAGTACTTC. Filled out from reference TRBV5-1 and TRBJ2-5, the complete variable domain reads KAGVTQTPRYLIKTRGQQVTLSCSPISGHRSVSWYQQTPGQGLQFLFEYFSETQRNKGNFPGRFSGRQFSNSRSEMNVSTLELGDSALYLCASSKGAGFQETQYFGPGTRLLVL.

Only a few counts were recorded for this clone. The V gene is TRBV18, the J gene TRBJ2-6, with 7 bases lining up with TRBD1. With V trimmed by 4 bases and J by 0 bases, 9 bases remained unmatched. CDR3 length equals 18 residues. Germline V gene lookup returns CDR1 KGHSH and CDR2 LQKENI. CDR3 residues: CASSQRTGDSSGANVLTF. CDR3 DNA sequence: TGTGCCAGCTCACAAAGGACAGGAGACTCCTCTGGGGCCAACGTCCTGACTTTC. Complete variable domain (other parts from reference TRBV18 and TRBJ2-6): NAGVMQNPRHLVRRRGQEARLRCSPMKGHSHVYWYRQLPEEGLKFMVYLQKENIIDESGMPKERFSAEFPKEGPSILRIQQVVRGDSAAYFCASSQRTGDSSGANVLTFGAGSRLTVL.

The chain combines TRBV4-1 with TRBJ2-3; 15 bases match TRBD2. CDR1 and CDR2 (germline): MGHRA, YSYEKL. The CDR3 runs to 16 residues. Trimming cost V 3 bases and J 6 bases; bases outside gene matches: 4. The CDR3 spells CASSHRTSGGVDTQYF. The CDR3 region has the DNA TGCGCCAGCAGCCATAGGACTAGCGGGGGGGTGGATACGCAGTATTTT.

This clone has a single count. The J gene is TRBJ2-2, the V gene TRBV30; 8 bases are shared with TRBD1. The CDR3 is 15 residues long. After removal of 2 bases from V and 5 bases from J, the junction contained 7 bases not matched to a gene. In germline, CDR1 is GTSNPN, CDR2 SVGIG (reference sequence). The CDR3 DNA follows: TGTGCCTGGAGTCAAGACAGGGGCGGAACCGGGGAGCTGTTTTTT. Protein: CAWSQDRGGTGELFF.

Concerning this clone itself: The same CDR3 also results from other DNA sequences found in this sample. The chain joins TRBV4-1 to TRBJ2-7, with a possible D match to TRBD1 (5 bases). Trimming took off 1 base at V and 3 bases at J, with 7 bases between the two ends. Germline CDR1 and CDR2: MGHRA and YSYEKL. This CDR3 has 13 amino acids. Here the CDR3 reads CASSQVQGYEQYF. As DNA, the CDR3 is TGCGCCAGCAGCCAAGTCCAGGGCTACGAGCAGTACTTC.

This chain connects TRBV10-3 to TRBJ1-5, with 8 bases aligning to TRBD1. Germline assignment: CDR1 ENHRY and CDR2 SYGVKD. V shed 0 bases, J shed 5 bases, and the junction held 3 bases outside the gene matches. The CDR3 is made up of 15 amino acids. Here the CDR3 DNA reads TGTGCCATCAGTGAGTCGTTACAGGGGGATCAGCCCCAGCATTTT. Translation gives CAISESLQGDQPQHF.

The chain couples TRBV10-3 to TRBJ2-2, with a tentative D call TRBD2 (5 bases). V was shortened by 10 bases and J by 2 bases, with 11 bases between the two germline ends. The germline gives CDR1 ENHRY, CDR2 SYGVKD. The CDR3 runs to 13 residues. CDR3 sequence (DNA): TGTGCCACCCTAGGAGGAAACACCGGGGAGCTGTTTTTT. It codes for CATLGGNTGELFF.

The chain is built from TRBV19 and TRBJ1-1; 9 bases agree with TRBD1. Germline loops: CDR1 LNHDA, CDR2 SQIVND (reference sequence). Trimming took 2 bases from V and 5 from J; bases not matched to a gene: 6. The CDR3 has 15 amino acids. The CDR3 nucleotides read TGTGCCAGTAGTATACCCGGGACAGGGAGGACTGAAGCTTTCTTT. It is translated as CASSIPGTGRTEAFF.

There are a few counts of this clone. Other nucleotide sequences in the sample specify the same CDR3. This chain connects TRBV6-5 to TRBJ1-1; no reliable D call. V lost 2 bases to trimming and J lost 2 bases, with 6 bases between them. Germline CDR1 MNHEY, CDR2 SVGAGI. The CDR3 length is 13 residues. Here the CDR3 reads CASSYGQNTEAFF. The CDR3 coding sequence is TGTGCCAGCAGTTACGGCCAAAACACTGAAGCTTTCTTT.

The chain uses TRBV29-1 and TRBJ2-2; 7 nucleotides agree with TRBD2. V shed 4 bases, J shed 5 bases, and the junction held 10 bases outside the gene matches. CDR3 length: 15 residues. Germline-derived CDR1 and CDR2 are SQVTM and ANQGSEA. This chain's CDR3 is CSVAVRGSKTGELFF. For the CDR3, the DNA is TGCAGCGTTGCGGTGCGCGGGAGTAAGACCGGGGAGCTGTTTTTT.

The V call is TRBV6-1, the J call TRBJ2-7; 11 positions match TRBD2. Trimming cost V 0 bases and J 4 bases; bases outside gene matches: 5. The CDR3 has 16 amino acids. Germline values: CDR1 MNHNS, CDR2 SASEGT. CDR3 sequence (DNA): TGTGCCAGCAGTGAAGCACTAGCGGGAGTTGGATACGAGCAGTACTTC. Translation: CASSEALAGVGYEQYF.

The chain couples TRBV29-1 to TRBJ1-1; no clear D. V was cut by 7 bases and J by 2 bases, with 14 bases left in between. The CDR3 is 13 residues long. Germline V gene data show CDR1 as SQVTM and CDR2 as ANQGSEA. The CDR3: CSAQRGRNTEAFF. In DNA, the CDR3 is TGCAGCGCCCAAAGAGGCAGAAACACTGAAGCTTTCTTT.

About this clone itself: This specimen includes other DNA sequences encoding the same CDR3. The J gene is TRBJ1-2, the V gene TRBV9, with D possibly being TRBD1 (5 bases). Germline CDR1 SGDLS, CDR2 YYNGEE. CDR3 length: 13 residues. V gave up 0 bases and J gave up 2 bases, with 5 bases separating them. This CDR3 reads CASSVDRNYGYTF. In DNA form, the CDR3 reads TGTGCCAGCAGCGTAGACAGGAACTATGGCTACACCTTC.

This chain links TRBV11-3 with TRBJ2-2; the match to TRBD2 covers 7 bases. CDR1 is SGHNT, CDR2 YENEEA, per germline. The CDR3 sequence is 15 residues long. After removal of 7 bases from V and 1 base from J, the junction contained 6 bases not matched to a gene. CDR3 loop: CASTPPGGNTGELFF. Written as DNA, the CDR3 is TGTGCCAGCACCCCCCCGGGAGGGAACACCGGGGAGCTGTTTTTT.

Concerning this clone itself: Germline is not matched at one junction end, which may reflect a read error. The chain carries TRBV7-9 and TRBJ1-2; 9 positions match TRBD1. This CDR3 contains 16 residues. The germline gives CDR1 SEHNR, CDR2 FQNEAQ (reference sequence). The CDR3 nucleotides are TGTTCCAGCAGCTTAGTAATGACAGGGGGGTACTATGGCTACACCTTC. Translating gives CSSSLVMTGGYYGYTF. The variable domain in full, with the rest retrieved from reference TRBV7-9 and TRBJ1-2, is DTGVSQNPRHKITKRGQNVTFRCDPISEHNRLYWYRQTLGQGPEFLTYFQNEAQLEKSRLLSDRFSAERPKGSFSTLEIQRTEQGDSAMYLCSSSLVMTGGYYGYTFGSGTRLTVV.

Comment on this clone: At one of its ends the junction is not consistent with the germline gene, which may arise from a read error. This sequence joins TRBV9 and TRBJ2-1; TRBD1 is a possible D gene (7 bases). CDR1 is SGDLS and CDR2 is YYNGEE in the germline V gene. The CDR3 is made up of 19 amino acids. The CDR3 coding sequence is TGTGCCAGCACCGTAAACCCCGGGGGAAGGACAGGAGGATACAATGAGCAGTTCTTC. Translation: CASTVNPGGRTGGYNEQFF.

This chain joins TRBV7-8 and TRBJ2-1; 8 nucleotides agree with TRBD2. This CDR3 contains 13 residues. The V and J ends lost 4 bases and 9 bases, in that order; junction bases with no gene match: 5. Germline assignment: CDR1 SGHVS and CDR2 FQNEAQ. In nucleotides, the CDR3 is TGTGCCAGCAGCTCGAAAAGCGGGGGTGAGCAGTTCTTC. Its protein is CASSSKSGGEQFF.